The 18 T cell receptor beta chains below come from one sample, sequenced in a study of blood T cell repertoires in COVID-19. Clones were sequenced by immunoSEQ multiplex PCR, and TCRdb holds only the in-frame ones, with some missing. Here the sample spans 100,000 to 150,000 clones, roughly four fifths being singletons. Sample: peripheral blood. The receptors derive from a man in his forties or fifties with acute or convalescent COVID-19.

This clone has a single count. The chain recombines TRBV6-1 with TRBJ2-1; 8 nucleotides match TRBD2. Germline assignment: CDR1 MNHNS and CDR2 SASEGT. The CDR3 is made up of 14 amino acids. The junction had 4 bases not matched to a gene; V was cut back by 3 bases and J by 6 bases. The CDR3 DNA sequence: TGTGCCAGCAGTGACAGCGGGAGAGGCAATGAGCAGTTCTTC. Its translation: CASSDSGRGNEQFF.

This chain connects TRBV4-1 to TRBJ1-1, with 8 nucleotides matching TRBD1. After removal of 1 base from V and 5 bases from J, the junction contained 6 bases not matched to a gene. The germline V gene has CDR1 MGHRA and CDR2 YSYEKL. The CDR3 has 15 residues. CDR3: CASSQVTGGRTEAFF. The CDR3 bases are TGCGCCAGCAGCCAAGTAACAGGGGGAAGAACTGAAGCTTTCTTT.

The chain links TRBV25-1 to TRBJ2-3; the match to TRBD2 covers 9 bases. Unmatched junction bases numbered 9, after V lost 6 bases and J lost 5 bases. The CDR3 loop spans 15 amino acids. Germline CDR1 MGHDK, CDR2 SYGVNS. The CDR3 sequence: CASRVAGGPVDTQYF. The CDR3 DNA is TGTGCCAGCAGAGTTGCGGGGGGGCCGGTAGATACGCAGTATTTT.

This rearrangement joins TRBV7-6 to TRBJ2-2, with a tentative D call TRBD1 (6 bases). CDR1 SGHVS and CDR2 FNYEAQ come from the germline V gene. Trimming removed 5 bases from V and 4 bases from J, with 14 bases in between. The CDR3 runs to 15 residues. The CDR3 DNA reads TGTGCCAGCAGCCCGCCGGGACACATCACCGGGGAGCTGTTTTTT. This sequence encodes CASSPPGHITGELFF. Full variable domain (remainder filled in from reference TRBV7-6 and TRBJ2-2): GAGVSQSPRYKVTKRGQDVALRCDPISGHVSLYWYRQALGQGPEFLTYFNYEAQQDKSGLPNDRFSAERPEGSISTLTIQRTEQRDSAMYRCASSPPGHITGELFFGEGSRLTVL.

The chain uses TRBV27 and TRBJ2-3, with D unresolved. Trimming took 3 bases from V and 4 from J, leaving 5 bases between them. CDR3 length: 12 amino acids. The germline V gene has CDR1 MNHEY and CDR2 SMNVEV (reference sequence). In nucleotides, the CDR3 is TGTGCCAGCAGTTTTCAGTCAGATACGCAGTATTTT. It is translated as CASSFQSDTQYF.

The chain links TRBV6-5 to TRBJ2-5; 13 bases fit TRBD2. V trimming: 8 bases; J trimming: 5 bases; junction bases outside the gene matches: 8. The germline CDR1 and CDR2 sequences are MNHEY and SVGAGI. There are 15 residues in the CDR3. The DNA for the CDR3 is TGTGCCAGCTGGCGACTAGCGGGAGGTATTGAGACCCAGTACTTC. This gives the protein CASWRLAGGIETQYF.

This clone turned up a few times. The V and J genes are TRBV19 and TRBJ2-1; 12 bases are shared with TRBD2. V lost 4 bases to trimming and J lost 7 bases; unmatched junction nucleotides: 11. Per germline, CDR1 LNHDA and CDR2 SQIVND (reference sequence). The CDR3 has 17 residues. The CDR3 DNA reads TGTGCCAGTAGTACCCGGACTAGCGGGACCCTGAGGAATGAGCAGTTCTTC. As protein: CASSTRTSGTLRNEQFF.

This clone was picked up a small number of times. The V call is TRBV7-9, the J call TRBJ1-2; D possibly corresponds to TRBD1 (5 bases). The CDR3 has 11 residues. Germline V gives CDR1 SEHNR, CDR2 FQNEAQ (reference sequence). Trimming pared 8 bases from V and 4 bases from J, leaving 8 bases between. The CDR3 coding sequence is TGTGCCAGCGGGGGGGTCTATGGCTACACCTTC. This encodes CASGGVYGYTF.

The chain couples TRBV30 to TRBJ2-7; 7 bases agree with TRBD2. V was clipped by 1 base and J by 5 bases; unmatched bases: 5. Germline CDR1 is GTSNPN and CDR2 is SVGIG (reference sequence). CDR3 length: 13 residues. The CDR3 bases are TGTGCCTGGAGTGAAGGGGCGGGGGACGAGCAGTACTTC. Its protein product is CAWSEGAGDEQYF.

V is TRBV10-1 and J is TRBJ2-2, with a possible D match to TRBD1 (7 bases). Germline V gene data show CDR1 as WNHNN and CDR2 as SYGVQD (reference sequence). The CDR3 contains 17 residues. Trimming took 4 bases from V and 1 from J, leaving 16 bases between them. The CDR3 reads CASSASEGTVNTGELFF. The CDR3 DNA sequence: TGCGCCAGCAGTGCCTCGGAGGGGACAGTGAACACCGGGGAGCTGTTTTTT.

The V and J genes are TRBV6-4 and TRBJ2-2, with 12 bases that match TRBD2. The CDR3 consists of 16 residues. Trimming at V came to 5 bases and at J to 4 bases, leaving 5 bases not matched to a gene. From germline, CDR1 is MRHNA and CDR2 SNTAGT. The CDR3 sequence: CASSPLAGGPTGELFF. Here the CDR3 DNA reads TGTGCCAGCAGTCCTCTAGCGGGAGGGCCCACCGGGGAGCTGTTTTTT.

The rearrangement uses TRBV9 and TRBJ2-1, with TRBD1 matching 9 bases. Germline CDR1 and CDR2: SGDLS and YYNGEE. The CDR3 length is 14 residues. Trimming cost V 3 bases and J 5 bases; bases outside gene matches: 3. This CDR3 is CASSETGGDNEQFF. The CDR3 coding sequence is TGTGCCAGCAGCGAGACAGGGGGGGACAATGAGCAGTTCTTC.

The chain recombines TRBV11-2 with TRBJ2-1; the D is unclear. V lost 3 bases to trimming and J lost 9 bases, with 6 bases between them. The CDR3 extends over 11 amino acids. Germline V gives CDR1 SGHAT, CDR2 FQNNGV. The CDR3 region is CASSFSFEQFF. Written as DNA, the CDR3 is TGTGCCAGCAGCTTTAGTTTTGAGCAGTTCTTC.

This chain links TRBV29-1 with TRBJ1-2; D gene ambiguous. CDR1 is SQVTM and CDR2 is ANQGSEA in the germline V gene. Trimming pared 5 bases from V and 8 bases from J, leaving 12 bases between. This CDR3 has 11 amino acids. This CDR3 is CSVRRDRGYTF. The CDR3 DNA sequence: TGCAGCGTTAGGAGGGATCGAGGCTACACCTTC. The variable domain in full, completed from reference TRBV29-1 and TRBJ1-2, reads SAVISQKPSRDICQRGTSLTIQCQVDSQVTMMFWYRQQPGQSLTLIATANQGSEATYESGFVIDKFPISRPNLTFSTLTVSNMSPEDSSIYLCSVRRDRGYTFGSGTRLTVV.

This chain uses TRBV19 with TRBJ2-3, with 10 bases lining up with TRBD2. Germline-derived CDR1 and CDR2 are LNHDA and SQIVND (reference sequence). J gave up 1 base and V 4 bases, and 5 bases lay outside the gene matches. The CDR3 totals 16 residues. This CDR3 reads CASSTFTSGGTDTQYF. CDR3 bases: TGTGCCAGTAGTACCTTCACTAGCGGGGGCACAGATACGCAGTATTTT.

This rearrangement joins TRBV5-4 to TRBJ2-5, with a tentative D call TRBD2 (7 bases). The germline V gene encodes CDR1 SGHNT and CDR2 YYREEE (reference sequence). V was clipped by 4 bases and J by 5 bases, with 21 bases between them. The length of the CDR3 is 16 residues. CDR3 DNA sequence: TGTGCCAGCAGCACCACCGGAGGGGGGGGCCCGGAGACCCAGTACTTC. Its translation is CASSTTGGGGPETQYF.

J is TRBJ2-7 and V is TRBV9; weak D call: TRBD1 (5 bases). V shed 4 bases and J shed 4 bases, with 18 bases lying between them. The CDR3 sequence is 15 residues long. Germline V gene lookup returns CDR1 SGDLS and CDR2 YYNGEE. The DNA for the CDR3 is TGTGCCAGCAGCCCAACTCAGGCAGGGCGGTACGAGCAGTACTTC. Amino acids: CASSPTQAGRYEQYF. The whole variable domain, filled in from reference TRBV9 and TRBJ2-7, reads DSGVTQTPKHLITATGQRVTLRCSPRSGDLSVYWYQQSLDQGLQFLIQYYNGEERAKGNILERFSAQQFPDLHSELNLSSLELGDSALYFCASSPTQAGRYEQYFGPGTRLTVT.

The table lists this clone with a count of one. The chain joins TRBV18 to TRBJ1-3; the D gene is possibly TRBD1 (6 bases). The CDR3 has 13 residues. Germline loops: CDR1 KGHSH, CDR2 LQKENI. V was cut by 5 bases and J by 4 bases, with 9 bases left in between. DNA for the CDR3: TGTGCCAGCTCAACCGGACAGGGAAACACCATATATTTT. Translation gives CASSTGQGNTIYF. The variable domain in full, with the rest retrieved from reference TRBV18 and TRBJ1-3, is NAGVMQNPRHLVRRRGQEARLRCSPMKGHSHVYWYRQLPEEGLKFMVYLQKENIIDESGMPKERFSAEFPKEGPSILRIQQVVRGDSAAYFCASSTGQGNTIYFGEGSWLTVV.